This TCR beta chain was captured in a study of shared clonotypes between healthy human individuals. Study-level background: Donor composition was two women and three men, aged 18 to 49.

Study results and limitations: Naive subsets tended to show greater estimated richness than memory subsets.

Data came from immunoSEQ multiplex PCR; TCRdb stores just in-frame clones and leaves some out. The table lists about 2.3 million clones, 85% to 95% of them singletons. For this clone: Its antigen is still unknown.

The study separated CD4+ cells into CD45RA+ naive and CD45RA-negative memory subsets. CDR3 length: 17 amino acids. V lost 0 bases, J lost 0 bases, and 14 bases lay in between. Germline-derived CDR1 and CDR2 are SGHNT and YYREEE (reference sequence). The sequenced material came from naive CD4+ T cells from PBMCs. Subset meaning: CD45RA+ positively selected. V usage is TRBV5-4 and J usage is TRBJ2-3; weak D call: TRBD2 (5 bases). The sequence was collected from a man younger than 30 in good health. Some clones in this sample may be carry-over from other donors' samples. The CDR3 DNA reads TGTGCCAGCAGCTTGGCCAGGTTCCAGCGGAGCACAGATACGCAGTATTTT. It specifies CASSLARFQRSTDTQYF.